This T cell receptor (beta chain) comes out of a study of blood T cell repertoires in COVID-19. Turning to the study itself: There were acute and convalescent COVID-19 samples, and they came from the United States, Italy and Spain. T cells, B-cell-depleted T cells, or PBMCs supplied cDNA or gDNA.

In the original workflow: Researchers report that nucleated cell counts were estimated from reference gene primer amplification. Generated by immunoSEQ multiplex PCR, the TCRdb table keeps only in-frame clones and is missing some. V and J calls and clone size follow that table, whereas D and trimming were derived from the DNA. The table lists 95,000 to 110,000 clones, 85% to 90% of them singletons, with roughly 5% in the top ten. Germline-derived CDR1 and CDR2 are MNHNY and SVGAGI (reference sequence). V was clipped by 6 bases and J by 3 bases, with 17 bases between them. There are 16 residues in the CDR3.

This receptor was identified in a human donor in a cohort sampled during active COVID-19. Sequencing was carried out using peripheral blood. J is TRBJ2-2 and V is TRBV6-6; D might be TRBD1 (6 bases). The CDR3 reads CASRQQGRRDTGELFF. As DNA, the CDR3 is TGTGCCAGCAGACAGCAGGGGCGTCGGGACACCGGGGAGCTGTTTTTT.